These T cell receptor beta chains were read from a single sample in a study of CD8+ T cells in alopecia areata. Data came from immunoSEQ multiplex PCR; TCRdb stores just in-frame clones and leaves some out. The sample yields 150,000 to 200,000 clones, roughly 70% seen once. Sequencing was performed on CD8+ T cells sorted from blood, taken at week 0. The receptors shown here come from a human donor with alopecia areata. The CDR3 runs from the conserved cysteine through the conserved F or W. A D gene is named only where the DNA matches it firmly. Rows give clone size only sometimes, using once, few, many, or a class for an expanded clone.

CDR3 length: 14
D gene: TRBD2
clone size: .
V gene: TRBV25-1
J gene: TRBJ2-1
CDR3 protein: CASRAGGLYNEQFF
CDR3 DNA: TGTGCCAGCAGGGCGGGGGGGCTGTACAATGAGCAGTTCTTC

CDR3 length: 14
D gene: .
clone size: .
V gene: TRBV27
J gene: TRBJ1-4
CDR3 protein: CASSSGTLGEKLFF
CDR3 DNA: TGTGCCAGCAGTTCCGGGACTCTGGGGGAAAAACTGTTTTTT

CDR3 length: 11
D gene: .
clone size: few
V gene: TRBV2
J gene: TRBJ2-7
CDR3 protein: CASSEVYEQYF
CDR3 DNA: TGTGCCAGCAGTGAAGTTTACGAGCAGTACTTC

CDR3 length: 13
D gene: .
clone size: .
V gene: TRBV25-1
J gene: TRBJ1-5
CDR3 protein: CASSERNNQPQHF
CDR3 DNA: TGTGCCAGCAGTGAAAGGAACAATCAGCCCCAGCATTTT

CDR3 length: 10
D gene: TRBD2
clone size: .
V gene: TRBV2
J gene: TRBJ2-7
CDR3 protein: CAVTGLAAFF
CDR3 DNA: TGTGCCGTCACGGGACTAGCGGCCTTCTTC

CDR3 length: 13
D gene: .
clone size: .
V gene: TRBV2
J gene: TRBJ2-5
CDR3 protein: CASRDSGDPPQYF
CDR3 DNA: TGTGCCAGCAGGGATTCGGGAGACCCCCCCCAGTACTTC

CDR3 length: 15
D gene: TRBD2
clone size: .
V gene: TRBV7-2
J gene: TRBJ2-1
CDR3 protein: CASSPWTSGGNEQFF
CDR3 DNA: TGTGCCAGCAGCCCATGGACTAGCGGGGGCAATGAGCAGTTCTTC

CDR3 length: 12
D gene: .
clone size: .
V gene: TRBV4-1
J gene: TRBJ2-1
CDR3 protein: CASSQGSTDQFF
CDR3 DNA: TGCGCCAGCAGCCAAGGATCAACCGACCAGTTCTTC

CDR3 length: 11
D gene: .
clone size: .
V gene: TRBV2
J gene: TRBJ1-1
CDR3 protein: CASSEMGQAFF
CDR3 DNA: TGTGCCAGCAGTGAAATGGGTCAAGCTTTCTTT

CDR3 length: 15
D gene: TRBD1
clone size: .
V gene: TRBV7-8
J gene: TRBJ2-7
CDR3 protein: CASSLDRGDSYEQYF
CDR3 DNA: TGTGCCAGCAGCTTAGACAGGGGCGACTCCTACGAGCAGTACTTC

CDR3 length: 13
D gene: TRBD1
clone size: .
V gene: TRBV13
J gene: TRBJ1-2
CDR3 protein: CASSRGQGSGYTF
CDR3 DNA: TGTGCCAGCAGCCGCGGACAGGGGAGTGGCTACACCTTC

CDR3 length: 15
D gene: .
clone size: .
V gene: TRBV15
J gene: TRBJ2-7
CDR3 protein: CATSRAGGTPLGQYF
CDR3 DNA: TGTGCCACCAGCAGAGCGGGCGGGACACCACTCGGGCAGTACTTC

CDR3 length: 14
D gene: TRBD2
clone size: .
V gene: TRBV30
J gene: TRBJ2-3
CDR3 protein: CAWLLAGGTDTQYF
CDR3 DNA: TGTGCCTGGCTACTAGCGGGGGGCACAGATACGCAGTATTTT

CDR3 length: 17
D gene: TRBD2
clone size: .
V gene: TRBV9
J gene: TRBJ2-7
CDR3 protein: CASSSHSGGESSYEQYF
CDR3 DNA: TGTGCCAGCAGCTCTCATAGCGGGGGGGAGTCCTCCTACGAGCAGTACTTC

CDR3 length: 17
D gene: .
clone size: .
V gene: TRBV18
J gene: TRBJ2-3
CDR3 protein: CASSPRTRSQGPDTQYF
CDR3 DNA: TGTGCCAGCTCACCAAGGACTCGTAGCCAGGGGCCAGATACGCAGTATTTT

CDR3 length: 14
D gene: .
clone size: .
V gene: TRBV27
J gene: TRBJ1-4
CDR3 protein: CASSLYSPNEKLFF
CDR3 DNA: TGTGCCAGCAGTTTGTACTCGCCTAATGAAAAACTGTTTTTT

CDR3 length: 16
D gene: TRBD1
clone size: few
V gene: TRBV5-6
J gene: TRBJ2-2
CDR3 protein: CASSLRGQANTGELFF
CDR3 DNA: TGTGCCAGCAGCCTTCGCGGACAGGCGAACACCGGGGAGCTGTTTTTT

CDR3 length: 13
D gene: .
clone size: .
V gene: TRBV29-1
J gene: TRBJ2-5
CDR3 protein: CSVLSGDQETQYF
CDR3 DNA: TGCAGCGTTTTGTCAGGGGACCAAGAGACCCAGTACTTC

CDR3 length: 14
D gene: .
clone size: few
V gene: TRBV2
J gene: TRBJ2-2
CDR3 protein: CASSGVHGPGELFF
CDR3 DNA: TGTGCCAGCAGTGGGGTTCACGGCCCCGGGGAGCTGTTTTTT

CDR3 length: 15
D gene: TRBD1
clone size: few
V gene: TRBV19
J gene: TRBJ2-2
CDR3 protein: CASPQEGALGGELFF
CDR3 DNA: TGTGCCAGCCCTCAAGAGGGGGCTTTGGGCGGGGAGCTGTTTTTT

CDR3 length: 12
D gene: TRBD1
clone size: once
V gene: TRBV30
J gene: TRBJ2-7
CDR3 protein: CASRDSSYEQYF
CDR3 DNA: TGTGCCTCCCGGGACAGCTCCTACGAGCAGTACTTC

CDR3 length: 16
D gene: TRBD2
clone size: .
V gene: TRBV14
J gene: TRBJ2-1
CDR3 protein: CASSEDGGAYYNEQFF
CDR3 DNA: TGTGCCAGCAGCGAAGACGGGGGGGCCTACTACAATGAGCAGTTCTTC

CDR3 length: 15
D gene: TRBD1
clone size: few
V gene: TRBV5-1
J gene: TRBJ2-3
CDR3 protein: CASSLGQGSTDTQYF
CDR3 DNA: TGCGCCAGCAGCTTGGGACAGGGGAGCACAGATACGCAGTATTTT

CDR3 length: 14
D gene: .
clone size: .
V gene: TRBV7-9
J gene: TRBJ2-2
CDR3 protein: CASSFEGNTGELFF
CDR3 DNA: TGTGCCAGCAGCTTTGAGGGTAACACCGGGGAGCTGTTTTTT

CDR3 length: 15
D gene: .
clone size: .
V gene: TRBV7-8
J gene: TRBJ2-5
CDR3 protein: CASSLEVLGPRTQYF
CDR3 DNA: TGTGCCAGCAGCTTAGAGGTTTTGGGACCGCGGACCCAGTACTTC

CDR3 length: 11
D gene: .
clone size: .
V gene: TRBV9
J gene: TRBJ2-3
CDR3 protein: CASSRTDTQYF
CDR3 DNA: TGTGCCAGCAGTCGCACAGATACGCAGTATTTT

CDR3 length: 13
D gene: .
clone size: .
V gene: TRBV5-6
J gene: TRBJ1-2
CDR3 protein: CASSLGQLYDYTF
CDR3 DNA: TGTGCCAGCAGCTTGGGACAGCTCTATGACTACACCTTC

CDR3 length: 11
D gene: .
clone size: few
V gene: TRBV10-2
J gene: TRBJ2-7
CDR3 protein: CASSEGVEQYF
CDR3 DNA: TGCGCCAGCAGTGAAGGGGTCGAGCAGTACTTC

CDR3 length: 12
D gene: TRBD1
clone size: few
V gene: TRBV10-3
J gene: TRBJ2-3
CDR3 protein: CAVRTGEDTQYF
CDR3 DNA: TGTGCCGTACGGACAGGGGAGGATACGCAGTATTTT

CDR3 length: 12
D gene: .
clone size: few
V gene: TRBV7-9
J gene: TRBJ2-7
CDR3 protein: CASRAGQYEQYF
CDR3 DNA: TGTGCCAGCAGAGCGGGTCAGTACGAGCAGTACTTC

CDR3 length: 18
D gene: TRBD2
clone size: .
V gene: TRBV7-6
J gene: TRBJ2-3
CDR3 protein: CASSRRTSGGERTDTQYF
CDR3 DNA: TGTGCCAGCAGCCGAAGGACTAGCGGGGGGGAGCGCACAGATACGCAGTATTTT

CDR3 length: 13
D gene: TRBD1
clone size: .
V gene: TRBV30
J gene: TRBJ1-1
CDR3 protein: CAWKEGAGTEAFF
CDR3 DNA: TGTGCCTGGAAAGAGGGGGCGGGAACTGAAGCTTTCTTT

CDR3 length: 14
D gene: TRBD1
clone size: few
V gene: TRBV29-1
J gene: TRBJ2-1
CDR3 protein: CSVAGQGAYNEQFF
CDR3 DNA: TGCAGCGTGGCAGGACAGGGGGCCTACAATGAGCAGTTCTTC

CDR3 length: 19
D gene: .
clone size: .
V gene: TRBV14
J gene: TRBJ1-2
CDR3 protein: CASSHGPGQFSNPDYGYTF
CDR3 DNA: TGTGCCAGCAGCCATGGCCCGGGGCAATTCTCCAATCCCGACTATGGCTACACCTTC

CDR3 length: 11
D gene: .
clone size: few
V gene: TRBV12-5
J gene: TRBJ2-7
CDR3 protein: CASQYSYEQYF
CDR3 DNA: TGTGCTAGTCAGTACTCCTACGAGCAGTACTTC

CDR3 length: 11
D gene: .
clone size: .
V gene: TRBV7-2
J gene: TRBJ2-2
CDR3 protein: CASRILGELFF
CDR3 DNA: TGTGCCAGCAGGATCCTCGGGGAGCTGTTTTTT

CDR3 length: 16
D gene: .
clone size: .
V gene: TRBV15
J gene: TRBJ1-5
CDR3 protein: CATSGIPGLSNQPQHF
CDR3 DNA: TGTGCCACCAGCGGCATACCAGGCCTTAGCAATCAGCCCCAGCATTTT

CDR3 length: 15
D gene: .
clone size: .
V gene: TRBV5-6
J gene: TRBJ1-2
CDR3 protein: CASSSGGITSVLHTF
CDR3 DNA: TGTGCCAGCAGCTCCGGCGGGATTACCTCTGTCCTCCACACCTTC

CDR3 length: 16
D gene: TRBD1
clone size: .
V gene: TRBV7-2
J gene: TRBJ2-7
CDR3 protein: CASSLGQDSRGYEQYF
CDR3 DNA: TGTGCCAGCAGCCTCGGACAGGACTCAAGGGGGTACGAGCAGTACTTC

CDR3 length: 15
D gene: TRBD1
clone size: .
V gene: TRBV5-1
J gene: TRBJ1-2
CDR3 protein: CASSGTGGGDYGYTF
CDR3 DNA: TGCGCCAGCAGCGGTACAGGGGGCGGGGACTATGGCTACACCTTC

CDR3 length: 13
D gene: TRBD2
clone size: few
V gene: TRBV29-1
J gene: TRBJ2-3
CDR3 protein: CSVAGRATDTQYF
CDR3 DNA: TGCAGCGTTGCTGGGAGGGCCACAGATACGCAGTATTTT

CDR3 length: 13
D gene: TRBD1
clone size: .
V gene: TRBV19
J gene: TRBJ1-1
CDR3 protein: CASSMGQLPEAFF
CDR3 DNA: TGTGCCAGTAGTATGGGACAGCTCCCTGAAGCTTTCTTT

CDR3 length: 17
D gene: .
clone size: .
V gene: TRBV2
J gene: TRBJ2-6
CDR3 protein: CASSRRPRVTGANVLTF
CDR3 DNA: TGTGCCAGCAGTCGTCGCCCAAGGGTAACTGGGGCCAACGTCCTGACTTTC

CDR3 length: 18
D gene: TRBD2
clone size: .
V gene: TRBV29-1
J gene: TRBJ2-3
CDR3 protein: CSSKGFPSGDVPTDTQYF
CDR3 DNA: TGCAGCTCGAAGGGCTTCCCTAGCGGGGACGTACCCACAGATACGCAGTATTTT

CDR3 length: 15
D gene: .
clone size: few
V gene: TRBV27
J gene: TRBJ2-1
CDR3 protein: CASSFDGVSNNEQFF
CDR3 DNA: TGTGCCAGCAGTTTTGATGGGGTCTCGAACAATGAGCAGTTCTTC

CDR3 length: 15
D gene: .
clone size: .
V gene: TRBV27
J gene: TRBJ1-5
CDR3 protein: CASSLYRYSNQPQHF
CDR3 DNA: TGTGCCAGCAGTTTGTACCGGTATAGCAATCAGCCCCAGCATTTT

CDR3 length: 13
D gene: .
clone size: .
V gene: TRBV30
J gene: TRBJ2-7
CDR3 protein: CAWSVPGVYEQYF
CDR3 DNA: TGTGCCTGGAGTGTTCCTGGGGTATACGAGCAGTACTTC

CDR3 length: 14
D gene: .
clone size: once
V gene: TRBV6-6
J gene: TRBJ2-3
CDR3 protein: CASTEPGVTDTQYF
CDR3 DNA: TGTGCCAGCACCGAACCCGGGGTCACAGATACGCAGTATTTT

CDR3 length: 14
D gene: .
clone size: .
V gene: TRBV7-8
J gene: TRBJ1-5
CDR3 protein: CASSFGGRGQPQHF
CDR3 DNA: TGTGCCAGCAGCTTCGGGGGGCGCGGGCAGCCCCAGCATTTT

CDR3 length: 13
D gene: TRBD1
clone size: .
V gene: TRBV5-1
J gene: TRBJ2-1
CDR3 protein: CASSEGTGSEQFF
CDR3 DNA: TGCGCCAGCAGCGAGGGGACAGGGAGTGAGCAGTTCTTC

CDR3 length: 11
D gene: .
clone size: .
V gene: TRBV20-1
J gene: TRBJ2-5
CDR3 protein: CSARVFETQYF
CDR3 DNA: TGCAGTGCTAGAGTTTTCGAGACCCAGTACTTC

CDR3 length: 17
D gene: TRBD1
clone size: .
V gene: TRBV7-7
J gene: TRBJ2-3
CDR3 protein: CASSKEPGTGGRNTQYF
CDR3 DNA: TGTGCTAGCAGCAAAGAGCCCGGGACAGGGGGCAGGAATACGCAGTATTTT